Shown below are 19 T cell receptor beta chains from a single sample sequenced in a study of CD4 T cells in relation to SARS-CoV-2 and coronaviruses. These receptors' antigens are unknown. Produced via immunoSEQ multiplex PCR; TCRdb's table is partial and in-frame only. The sample has some 16,000 clones; more than 75% are singletons. Before the COVID-19 pandemic, during about 2010-2018, CD4+ T cells were taken from unexposed donors. Isolation of CD4+ T cells took place after about 10 days in culture. Sequencing was carried out using CD4+ T cells from PBMCs, cultured in vitro. These receptors were obtained from a human donor in good health.

The J gene is TRBJ2-3, the V gene TRBV6-5; 9 bases match TRBD1. The CDR3 is 16 residues long. With 0 bases clipped from V and 8 bases from J, the junction kept 9 bases outside the gene matches. The germline gives CDR1 MNHEY, CDR2 SVGAGI. The CDR3 DNA reads TGTGCCAGCAGTTACTCAGGGACAGGGAGCCGGGGTACGCAGTATTTT. It yields the protein CASSYSGTGSRGTQYF.

This rearrangement joins TRBV7-2 to TRBJ2-3, with a weak D call TRBD2 (5 bases). This CDR3 comprises 14 residues. Trimming took 2 bases from V and 3 from J, leaving 9 bases between them. Germline CDR1 is SGHTA and CDR2 is FQGNSA. The CDR3 protein is CASSLMPGTDTQYF. CDR3 nucleotides: TGTGCCAGCAGCTTAATGCCGGGGACAGATACGCAGTATTTT.

The chain joins TRBV7-2 to TRBJ2-3, with 7 bases that match TRBD1. Trimming cost V 4 bases and J 4 bases; bases outside gene matches: 11. The length of the CDR3 is 16 residues. Germline CDR1 and CDR2: SGHTA and FQGNSA. CDR3 loop: CASSSLPGQLSDTQYF. In nucleotides, the CDR3 is TGTGCCAGCAGCTCACTGCCGGGACAGCTTTCAGATACGCAGTATTTT.

The chain is built from TRBV5-6 and TRBJ2-2, with 9 bases lining up with TRBD1. The V gene's germline CDR1 is SGHDT and CDR2 YYEEEE. This CDR3 has 17 residues. V gave up 5 bases and J gave up 4 bases; unmatched junction bases: 12. The CDR3: CASSPGVGTGLTGELFF. CDR3 bases: TGTGCCAGCAGTCCGGGGGTAGGGACAGGGCTCACCGGGGAGCTGTTTTTT. Full variable domain (missing parts from reference TRBV5-6 and TRBJ2-2): DAGVTQSPTHLIKTRGQQVTLRCSPKSGHDTVSWYQQALGQGPQFIFQYYEEEERQRGNFPDRFSGHQFPNYSSELNVNALLLGDSALYLCASSPGVGTGLTGELFFGEGSRLTVL.

The chain carries TRBV4-2 and TRBJ2-7; 8 nucleotides align to TRBD1. The CDR3 contains 15 residues. CDR1 is LGHNA, CDR2 YNFKEQ, per germline. V dropped 3 bases and J dropped 2; count of bases not matched to a gene: 6. The CDR3 spells CASSQARQGTYEQYF. The CDR3 coding sequence is TGTGCCAGCAGCCAGGCTCGACAGGGGACCTACGAGCAGTACTTC.

This chain joins TRBV11-2 and TRBJ2-2; 9 nucleotides match TRBD2. Germline V lookup: CDR1 SGHAT, CDR2 FQNNGV. V lost 6 bases, J lost 4 bases, and 6 bases stayed unmatched. The length of the CDR3 is 15 residues. CDR3 in DNA: TGTGCCAGCAGTCGTAGCGGGAGTATCACCGGGGAGCTGTTTTTT. This encodes CASSRSGSITGELFF.

The chain has TRBV3-1 (or the pseudogene TRBV3-2) and TRBJ1-3; 7 nucleotides align to TRBD1. Unmatched junction bases numbered 5, after V lost 2 bases and J lost 4 bases. CDR1 is LGHDT, CDR2 YNNKEL, per germline (reference sequence). This CDR3 contains 15 residues. The CDR3 region has the DNA TGTGCCAGCAGCCAATCTGGGACAGCCGGAAACACCATATATTTT. The encoded protein is CASSQSGTAGNTIYF.

The chain couples TRBV19 to TRBJ2-2, with a tentative D call TRBD1 (5 bases). This CDR3 spans 16 amino acids. Germline V gene sequence: CDR1 LNHDA, CDR2 SQIVND (reference sequence). Trimming cost V 3 bases and J 1 base, with 12 bases left between them. The CDR3 here is CASSMTAGQNTGELFF. The CDR3 DNA reads as TGTGCCAGTAGTATGACGGCAGGGCAGAACACCGGGGAGCTGTTTTTT.

This sequence joins TRBV7-3 and TRBJ2-3; 8 nucleotides match TRBD2. V was clipped by 6 bases and J by 8 bases; unmatched bases: 13. The germline gives CDR1 SGHTA, CDR2 FQGTGA. The CDR3 contains 15 residues. Here the CDR3 DNA reads TGTGCCAGCAGTCGACGTCCGGGACTAGATGGTACGCAGTATTTT. Its protein is CASSRRPGLDGTQYF.

The V call is TRBV7-2, the J call TRBJ2-3; 11 nucleotides align to TRBD2. V lost 5 bases and J lost 0; bases outside the gene matches: 4. CDR1 is SGHTA, CDR2 FQGNSA, per germline. CDR3 length: 16 amino acids. This CDR3 reads CASSPRTSGSTDTQYF. The CDR3, as DNA: TGTGCCAGCAGCCCGAGGACTAGCGGGAGCACAGATACGCAGTATTTT.

This chain uses TRBV5-1 with TRBJ1-1, with unresolved D. Looked up from germline, CDR1 is SGHRS and CDR2 is YFSETQ. Trimming removed 0 bases at V and 6 bases at J, with 3 bases between. The CDR3 is made up of 11 amino acids. The CDR3 nucleotides read TGCGCCAGCAGCTTGGGGCCTGAAGCTTTCTTT. Its translation is CASSLGPEAFF.

This clone was counted a single time. The chain is built from TRBV12-3 or TRBV12-4 and TRBJ1-5, with D hard to call. V shed 5 bases and J shed 5 bases, with 10 bases lying between them. The CDR3 sequence is 13 residues long. CDR3 nucleotide sequence: TGTGCCAGCAGTCCCATGAGGGATCAGCCCCAGCATTTT. It codes for CASSPMRDQPQHF.

A few counts support this clone. This chain connects TRBV9 to TRBJ2-2; 7 positions match TRBD2. Per germline, CDR1 SGDLS and CDR2 YYNGEE. The CDR3 loop spans 13 amino acids. J was trimmed by 7 bases and V by 7 bases; bases with no gene match: 7. For the CDR3, the DNA is TGTGCCAGCCGGAGCGGGATGATCGGGGAGCTGTTTTTT. Translation: CASRSGMIGELFF.

V and J are TRBV4-2 and TRBJ2-5, with D unresolved. Germline CDR1 reads LGHNA; CDR2 reads YNFKEQ. With 0 bases removed from V and 5 bases from J, the gap between germline ends came to 7 bases. The CDR3 has 13 amino acids. In DNA, the CDR3 is TGTGCCAGCAGCCAAGATGCTGGGGAGACCCAGTACTTC. Protein: CASSQDAGETQYF.

The sample holds one count of this clone. The chain is built from TRBV6-5 and TRBJ2-3; the D is unclear. V shed 5 bases and J shed 4 bases, with 7 bases lying between them. Germline CDR1 is MNHEY and CDR2 is SVGAGI. This CDR3 has 12 amino acids. In DNA, the CDR3 is TGTGCCAGCAGTCGGGTCCCAGATACGCAGTATTTT. Its translation: CASSRVPDTQYF.

In DNA, the CDR3 is TGTGCCAGCAGCTTCAGGATTGGCGAGCAGTACTTC. It specifies CASSFRIGEQYF. This chain connects TRBV7-2 to TRBJ2-7; D uncertain. The V gene's germline CDR1 is SGHTA and CDR2 FQGNSA. The CDR3 spans 12 residues. The germline V and J ends were trimmed by 3 bases and 6 bases, with 9 bases remaining between them. The whole variable domain, remainder taken from reference TRBV7-2 and TRBJ2-7, is GAGVSQSPSNKVTEKGKDVELRCDPISGHTALYWYRQSLGQGLEFLIYFQGNSAPDKSGLPSDRFSAERTGGSVSTLTIQRTQQEDSAVYLCASSFRIGEQYFGPGTRLTVT.

The chain has TRBV4-2 and TRBJ2-7; 8 bases are shared with TRBD1. Germline V CDR1 and CDR2: LGHNA, YNFKEQ. CDR3 length: 14 amino acids. Germline trimming cut 5 bases from V and 4 bases from J; bases unmatched to any gene: 7. The CDR3 bases are TGTGCCAGCAGCTCCGGGACAGGCTCGTACGAGCAGTACTTC. Its translation: CASSSGTGSYEQYF.

The chain uses TRBV4-3 and TRBJ1-1; 7 positions agree with TRBD1. The germline CDR1 and CDR2 sequences are LGHNA and YSLEER. The CDR3 runs 15 residues. With V trimmed by 0 bases and J by 6 bases, 7 bases remained unmatched. The CDR3 loop is CASSQELRGEAEAFF. Here the CDR3 DNA reads TGCGCCAGCAGCCAAGAACTCAGGGGGGAAGCTGAAGCTTTCTTT.

This clone was counted only a few times. The gene calls are TRBV19 and TRBJ2-1, with D possibly being TRBD1 or TRBD2 (5 bases each). This CDR3 is 14 amino acids long. Germline V gene data show CDR1 as LNHDA and CDR2 as SQIVND (reference sequence). The V gene lost 5 bases and the J gene lost 10 bases, with 18 bases spanning the gap. This CDR3 is CASSPGAGPGEQFF. The DNA for the CDR3 is TGTGCCAGTAGTCCCGGGGCGGGCCCAGGGGAGCAGTTCTTC. Full variable domain (remainder filled in from reference TRBV19 and TRBJ2-1): DGGITQSPKYLFRKEGQNVTLSCEQNLNHDAMYWYRQDPGQGLRLIYYSQIVNDFQKGDIAEGYSVSREKKESFPLTVTSAQKNPTAFYLCASSPGAGPGEQFFGPGTRLTVL.